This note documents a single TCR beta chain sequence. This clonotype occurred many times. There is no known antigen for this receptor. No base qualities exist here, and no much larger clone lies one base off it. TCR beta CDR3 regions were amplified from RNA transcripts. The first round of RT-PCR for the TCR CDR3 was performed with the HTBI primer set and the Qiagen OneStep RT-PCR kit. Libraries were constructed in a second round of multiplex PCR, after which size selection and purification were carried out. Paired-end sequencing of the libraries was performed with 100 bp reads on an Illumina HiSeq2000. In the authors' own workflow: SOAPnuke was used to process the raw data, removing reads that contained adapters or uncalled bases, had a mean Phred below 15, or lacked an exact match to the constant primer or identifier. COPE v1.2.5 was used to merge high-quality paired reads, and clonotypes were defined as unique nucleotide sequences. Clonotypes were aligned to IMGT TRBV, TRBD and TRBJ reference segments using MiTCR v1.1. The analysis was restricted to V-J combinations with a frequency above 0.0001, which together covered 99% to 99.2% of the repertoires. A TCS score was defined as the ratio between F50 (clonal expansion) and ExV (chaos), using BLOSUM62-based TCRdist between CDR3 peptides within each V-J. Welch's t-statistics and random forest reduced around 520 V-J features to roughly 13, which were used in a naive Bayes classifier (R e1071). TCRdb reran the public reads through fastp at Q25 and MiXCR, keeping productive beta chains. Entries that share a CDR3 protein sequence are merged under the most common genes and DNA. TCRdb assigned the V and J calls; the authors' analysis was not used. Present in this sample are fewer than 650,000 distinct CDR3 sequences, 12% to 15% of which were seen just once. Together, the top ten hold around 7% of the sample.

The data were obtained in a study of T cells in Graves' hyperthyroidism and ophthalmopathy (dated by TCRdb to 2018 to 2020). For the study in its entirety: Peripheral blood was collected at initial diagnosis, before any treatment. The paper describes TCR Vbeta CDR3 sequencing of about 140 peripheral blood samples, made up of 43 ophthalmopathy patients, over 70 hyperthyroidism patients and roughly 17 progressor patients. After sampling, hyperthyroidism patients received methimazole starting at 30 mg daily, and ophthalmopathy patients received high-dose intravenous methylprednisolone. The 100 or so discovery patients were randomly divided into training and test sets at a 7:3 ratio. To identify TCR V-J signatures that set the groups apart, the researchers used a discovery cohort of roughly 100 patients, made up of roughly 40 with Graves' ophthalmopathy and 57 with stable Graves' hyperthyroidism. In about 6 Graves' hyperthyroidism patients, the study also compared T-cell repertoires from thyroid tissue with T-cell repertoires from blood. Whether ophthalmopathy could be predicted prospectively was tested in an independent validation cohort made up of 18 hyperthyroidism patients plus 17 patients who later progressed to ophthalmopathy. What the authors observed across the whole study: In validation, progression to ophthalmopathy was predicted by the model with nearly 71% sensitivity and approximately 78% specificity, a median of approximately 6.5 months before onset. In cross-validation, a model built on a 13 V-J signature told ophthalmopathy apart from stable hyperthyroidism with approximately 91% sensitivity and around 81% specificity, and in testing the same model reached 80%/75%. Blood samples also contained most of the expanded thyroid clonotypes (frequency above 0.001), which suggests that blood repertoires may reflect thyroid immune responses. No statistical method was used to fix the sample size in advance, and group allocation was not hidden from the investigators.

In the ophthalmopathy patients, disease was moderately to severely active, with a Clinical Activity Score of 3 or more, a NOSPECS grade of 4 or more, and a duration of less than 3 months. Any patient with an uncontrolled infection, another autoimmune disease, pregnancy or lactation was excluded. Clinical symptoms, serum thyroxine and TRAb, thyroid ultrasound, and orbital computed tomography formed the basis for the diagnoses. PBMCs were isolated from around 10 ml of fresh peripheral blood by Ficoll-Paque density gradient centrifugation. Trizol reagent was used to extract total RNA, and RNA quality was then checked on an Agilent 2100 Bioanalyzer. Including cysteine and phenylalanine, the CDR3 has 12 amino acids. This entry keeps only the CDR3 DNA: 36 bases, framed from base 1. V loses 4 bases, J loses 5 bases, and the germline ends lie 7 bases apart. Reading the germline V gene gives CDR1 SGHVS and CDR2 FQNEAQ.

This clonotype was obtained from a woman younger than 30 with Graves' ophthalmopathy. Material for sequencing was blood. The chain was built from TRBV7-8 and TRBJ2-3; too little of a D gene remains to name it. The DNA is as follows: TGTGCCAGCAGCTCTGTTATAGATACGCAGTATTTT. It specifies CASSSVIDTQYF.